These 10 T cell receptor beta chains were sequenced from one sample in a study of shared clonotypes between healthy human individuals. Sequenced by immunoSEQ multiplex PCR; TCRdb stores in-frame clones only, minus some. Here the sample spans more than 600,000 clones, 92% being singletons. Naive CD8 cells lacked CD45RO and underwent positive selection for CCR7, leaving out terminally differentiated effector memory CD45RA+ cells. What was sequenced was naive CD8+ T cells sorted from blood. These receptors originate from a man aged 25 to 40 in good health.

CDR3 residues: CASSPSSTDTQYF. CDR3 coding DNA: TGTGCCAGCAGCCCGTCTAGCACAGATACGCAGTATTTT. The rearrangement uses TRBV7-2 and TRBJ2-3; D not certain. CDR3 length: 13 residues. Germline-derived CDR1 and CDR2 are SGHTA and FQGNSA. Trimming left V 5 bases short and J 0 bases short, with 6 bases between.

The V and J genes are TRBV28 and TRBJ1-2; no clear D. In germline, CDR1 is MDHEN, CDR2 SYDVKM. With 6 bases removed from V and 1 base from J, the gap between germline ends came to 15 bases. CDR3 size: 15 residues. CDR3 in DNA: TGTGCCAGCAGCACCCTGCGGACGGATAACTATGGCTACACCTTC. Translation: CASSTLRTDNYGYTF.

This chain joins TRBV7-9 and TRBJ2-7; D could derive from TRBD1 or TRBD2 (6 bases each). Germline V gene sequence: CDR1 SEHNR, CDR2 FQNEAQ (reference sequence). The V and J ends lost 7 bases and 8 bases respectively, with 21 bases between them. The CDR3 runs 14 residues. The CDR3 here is CASTRGDTDFQQYF. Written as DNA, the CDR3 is TGTGCCAGCACTAGGGGGGACACCGATTTCCAGCAGTACTTC.

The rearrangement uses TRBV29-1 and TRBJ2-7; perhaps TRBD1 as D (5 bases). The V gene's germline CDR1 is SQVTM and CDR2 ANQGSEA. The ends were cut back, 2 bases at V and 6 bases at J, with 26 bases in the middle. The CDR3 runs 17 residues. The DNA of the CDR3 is TGCAGCGTTGAATACGGTGAGAAAGGCAGGGCGATCAGCGAGCAGTACTTC. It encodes CSVEYGEKGRAISEQYF.

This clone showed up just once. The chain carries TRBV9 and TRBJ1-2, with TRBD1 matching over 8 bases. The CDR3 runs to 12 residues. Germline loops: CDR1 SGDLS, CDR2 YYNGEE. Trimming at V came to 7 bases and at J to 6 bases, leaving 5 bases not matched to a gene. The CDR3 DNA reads TGTGCCAGCGAGGACAGGGTAAATGGCTACACCTTC. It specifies CASEDRVNGYTF. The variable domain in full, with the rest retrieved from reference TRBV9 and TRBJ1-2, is DSGVTQTPKHLITATGQRVTLRCSPRSGDLSVYWYQQSLDQGLQFLIQYYNGEERAKGNILERFSAQQFPDLHSELNLSSLELGDSALYFCASEDRVNGYTFGSGTRLTVV.

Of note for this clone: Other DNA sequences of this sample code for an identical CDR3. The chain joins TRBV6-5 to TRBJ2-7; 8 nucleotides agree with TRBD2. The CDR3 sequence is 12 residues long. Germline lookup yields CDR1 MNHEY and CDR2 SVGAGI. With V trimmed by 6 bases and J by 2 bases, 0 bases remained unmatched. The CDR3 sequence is CASRGLAYEQYF. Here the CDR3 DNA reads TGTGCCAGCAGGGGACTAGCCTACGAGCAGTACTTC.

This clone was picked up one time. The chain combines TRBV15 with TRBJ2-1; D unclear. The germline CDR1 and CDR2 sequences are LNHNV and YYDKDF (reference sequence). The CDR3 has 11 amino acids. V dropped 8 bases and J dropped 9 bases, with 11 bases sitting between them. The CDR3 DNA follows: TGTGCCACCCGTGAGAGTGGTGAGCAGTTCTTC. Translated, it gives CATRESGEQFF.

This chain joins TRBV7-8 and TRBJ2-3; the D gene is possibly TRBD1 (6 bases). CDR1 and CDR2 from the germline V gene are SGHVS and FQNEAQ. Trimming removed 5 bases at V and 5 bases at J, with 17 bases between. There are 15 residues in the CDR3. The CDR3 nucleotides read TGTGCCAGCAGCCCCGAGGGGGTAGGCGGAGATACGCAGTATTTT. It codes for CASSPEGVGGDTQYF.

The CDR3 loop reads CASSPQVSGNTIYF. The CDR3 coding sequence is TGTGCCAGCAGCCCTCAGGTCTCTGGAAACACCATATATTTT. The chain recombines TRBV7-9 with TRBJ1-3; D is uncertain. Looked up from germline, CDR1 is SEHNR and CDR2 is FQNEAQ (reference sequence). The CDR3 is 14 residues long. Deletions cut 5 bases from V and 0 bases from J, with 8 bases between.

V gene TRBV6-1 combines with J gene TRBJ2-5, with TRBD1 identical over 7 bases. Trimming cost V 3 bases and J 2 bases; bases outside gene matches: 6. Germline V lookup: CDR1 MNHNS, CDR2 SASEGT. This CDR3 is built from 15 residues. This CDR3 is CASSDEDRVQETQYF. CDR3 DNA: TGTGCCAGCAGTGACGAAGACAGGGTGCAAGAGACCCAGTACTTC.